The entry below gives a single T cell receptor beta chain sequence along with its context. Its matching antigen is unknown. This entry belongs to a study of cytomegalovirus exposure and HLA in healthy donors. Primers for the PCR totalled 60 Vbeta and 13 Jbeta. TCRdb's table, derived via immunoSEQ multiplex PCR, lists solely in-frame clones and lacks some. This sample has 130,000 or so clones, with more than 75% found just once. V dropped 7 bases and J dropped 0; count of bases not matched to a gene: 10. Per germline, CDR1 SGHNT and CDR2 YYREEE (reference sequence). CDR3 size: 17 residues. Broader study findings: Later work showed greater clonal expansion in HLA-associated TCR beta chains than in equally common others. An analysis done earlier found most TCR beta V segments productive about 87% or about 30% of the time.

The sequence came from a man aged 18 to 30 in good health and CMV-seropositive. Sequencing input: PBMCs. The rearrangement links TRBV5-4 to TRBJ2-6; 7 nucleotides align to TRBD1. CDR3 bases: TGTGCCAGCCGGATCCGGGACAGAACCTCTGGGGCCAACGTCCTGACTTTC. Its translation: CASRIRDRTSGANVLTF.